A single sample is the source of the 15 T cell receptor beta chains below, sequenced in a study of regulatory T cells in long-lasting Graves disease. The TCR beta library used iRepertoire HTBI primers with Arm-PCR amplification of CDR3. TCRdb independently ran MiXCR on the multiplex PCR reads; one entry per CDR3 protein. This sample has under 300,000 distinct CDR3 sequences, with approximately 18% found just once. Time point in this sample: newly diagnosed GD, antithyroid drugs for less than 3 months. The TCR library was made from RNA extracted from PBMCs. The data were also submitted as part of a second study, on T cells in Graves' hyperthyroidism and ophthalmopathy.

The source was peripheral blood mononuclear cells (PBMCs), collected at new diagnosis, from a patient treated with antithyroid drugs. The receptors come from a woman aged 30 to 39 with Graves disease.

There are many counts of this clonotype. In nucleotides, the CDR3 is TGTGCCAGCTCACTTCAGGCAGAGACCCAGTACTTC. Translation: CASSLQAETQYF. The rearrangement links TRBV18 to TRBJ2-5; D remains unclear. Germline V gene data show CDR1 as KGHSH and CDR2 as LQKENI. V lost 4 bases and J lost 4, with 7 bases in between. This CDR3 region has 12 residues.

This clonotype was seen ten or more times. The chain recombines TRBV4-1 with TRBJ2-7, with 7 nucleotides matching TRBD2. Germline values: CDR1 MGHRA, CDR2 YSYEKL. Unmatched junction bases numbered 11, after V lost 5 bases and J lost 4 bases. The CDR3 length is 15 residues. The chain's CDR3 is CASSARLAGLYEQYF. The DNA for the CDR3 is TGCGCCAGCAGCGCCCGACTAGCCGGCCTGTACGAGCAGTACTTC.

This clonotype was seen a few times. The chain employs TRBV6-5 and TRBJ1-6; perhaps TRBD1 as D (5 bases). V was clipped by 0 bases and J by 9 bases, with 12 bases between them. This CDR3 comprises 15 residues. CDR1 and CDR2 from the germline V gene are MNHEY and SVGAGI. CDR3 nucleotide sequence: TGTGCCAGCAGTTACTCGACAGTCGGGGTTTCACCCCTCCACTTT. Translation gives CASSYSTVGVSPLHF.

This clonotype has at least ten counts. This sequence joins TRBV6-1 and TRBJ2-7; D call uncertain. Trimming took off 6 bases at V and 0 bases at J, with 15 bases between the two ends. This CDR3 is built from 15 residues. The germline gives CDR1 MNHNS, CDR2 SASEGT. The DNA for the CDR3 is TGTGCCAGCAGCGAAACAGTGGCCAGCTCCTACGAGCAGTACTTC. Its translation: CASSETVASSYEQYF.

This clonotype was observed at least ten times. The chain recombines TRBV18 with TRBJ2-3, with 7 positions matching TRBD1. Germline trimming cut 1 base from V and 6 bases from J; bases unmatched to any gene: 10. The CDR3 totals 16 residues. Per the germline V gene, CDR1 is KGHSH and CDR2 is LQKENI. The CDR3 DNA reads TGTGCCAGCTCACCACAACAGACAGGGAGCGGTGATACGCAGTATTTT. The encoded protein is CASSPQQTGSGDTQYF.

The sample holds many counts of this clonotype. This rearrangement joins TRBV2 to TRBJ2-1, with D unclear. In germline, CDR1 is SNHLY, CDR2 FYNNEI. CDR3 length: 13 amino acids. V was pared by 7 bases and J by 7 bases, with 14 bases between. In DNA form, the CDR3 reads TGTGCCAGCAATCTATTCCCGGATAATGAGCAGTTCTTC. It translates to CASNLFPDNEQFF.

In this sample, this clonotype turned up a few times. The V gene is TRBV7-9, the J gene TRBJ1-1; D ambiguous. In germline, CDR1 is SEHNR, CDR2 FQNEAQ (reference sequence). Trimming pared 1 base from V and 4 bases from J, leaving 7 bases between. This CDR3 is 13 amino acids long. CDR3 protein: CASSLVTATEAFF. In DNA, the CDR3 is TGTGCCAGCAGCTTAGTCACAGCCACTGAAGCTTTCTTT.

A remark on this clonotype: Given a far larger clone just one base away, this is likely a sequencing read error. The chain is built from TRBV7-9 and TRBJ1-5; D is unresolved. The germline V gene encodes CDR1 SEHNR and CDR2 FQNEAQ (reference sequence). The CDR3 covers 13 residues. V lost 4 bases to trimming and J lost 5 bases, with 9 bases between them. The CDR3 sequence is CASSSSLDQPQHF. DNA of the CDR3: TGTGCCAGCAGCTCAAGCCTGGATCAGCCCCAGCATTTT. The whole variable domain, remainder taken from reference TRBV7-9 and TRBJ1-5, is DTGVSQNPRHKITKRGQNVTFRCDPISEHNRLYWYRQTLGQGPEFLTYFQNEAQLEKSRLLSDRFSAERPKGSFSTLEIQRTEQGDSAMYLCASSSSLDQPQHFGDGTRLSIL.

Ten or more counts support this clonotype. The rearrangement links TRBV6-1 to TRBJ1-2; 8 bases align to TRBD1. The length of the CDR3 is 14 residues. Germline assignment: CDR1 MNHNS and CDR2 SASEGT. With 5 bases clipped from V and 6 bases from J, the junction kept 8 bases outside the gene matches. The chain's CDR3 is CASSPTGDDNGYTF. CDR3 in DNA: TGTGCCAGCAGTCCGACAGGGGACGACAATGGCTACACCTTC.

To note about this clonotype: One end of the junction is discordant with germline, which a read error may explain. The chain couples TRBV12-3 or TRBV12-4 to TRBJ1-2; the D gene is possibly TRBD1 (5 bases). This CDR3 comprises 13 residues. For the CDR3, the DNA is TGTACCAGCAACCCTGGGACGGGGGATGGCTACACCTTC. Encoded protein: CTSNPGTGDGYTF.

The chain carries TRBV7-9 and TRBJ2-5, with 9 nucleotides matching TRBD2. J lost 3 bases, V lost 3 bases, and 8 bases had no gene match. Per the germline V gene, CDR1 is SEHNR and CDR2 is FQNEAQ (reference sequence). The CDR3 loop spans 16 amino acids. Here the CDR3 DNA reads TGTGCCAGCAGCTTTGGGGGACTAGCTTGCAAAGAGACCCAGTACTTC. It specifies CASSFGGLACKETQYF.

This clonotype came up many times. The chain combines TRBV2 with TRBJ1-2, with TRBD1 identical over 7 bases. Germline V gene sequence: CDR1 SNHLY, CDR2 FYNNEI. This CDR3 has 15 amino acids. J lost 3 bases, V lost 4 bases, and 8 bases had no gene match. CDR3 sequence: CASSVTGDWDYGYTF. The CDR3, as DNA: TGTGCCAGCAGTGTAACAGGGGACTGGGACTATGGCTACACCTTC. The entire variable domain, with the rest obtained from reference TRBV2 and TRBJ1-2, is as follows: EPEVTQTPSHQVTQMGQEVILRCVPISNHLYFYWYRQILGQKVEFLVSFYNNEISEKSEIFDDQFSVERPDGSNFTLKIRSTKLEDSAMYFCASSVTGDWDYGYTFGSGTRLTVV.

This clonotype was detected only a few times. This could be a read error, since a much larger clone is one nucleotide away. The rearrangement uses TRBV7-8 and TRBJ1-1; 9 bases fit TRBD1. The germline CDR1 and CDR2 sequences are SGHVS and FQNEAQ. The CDR3 is 16 amino acids. For the CDR3, the DNA is TGTGCCAGCAGCTCCGCAGGAGTTACAGGGGGCACTGAAACTTTCTTT. Its protein is CASSSAGVTGGTETFF. Full variable domain (remainder filled in from reference TRBV7-8 and TRBJ1-1): GAGVSQSPRYKVAKRGQDVALRCDPISGHVSLFWYQQALGQGPEFLTYFQNEAQLDKSGLPSDRFFAERPEGSVSTLKIQRTQQEDSAVYLCASSSAGVTGGTETFFGQGTRLTVV.

The sample holds many counts of this clonotype. This chain joins TRBV12-5 and TRBJ2-3, with D perhaps matching TRBD2 (5 bases). V shed 0 bases and J shed 4 bases, with 14 bases lying between them. This CDR3 spans 16 amino acids. From germline, CDR1 is LGHNT and CDR2 FRNRAP. CDR3 region: CASGLVLGPQPDTQYF. CDR3 DNA: TGTGCTAGTGGTTTGGTACTAGGCCCCCAGCCAGATACGCAGTATTTT.

This clonotype has a handful of counts. The chain uses TRBV19 and TRBJ2-4; no clear D. With 2 bases removed from V and 0 bases from J, the gap between germline ends came to 11 bases. The V gene's germline CDR1 is LNHDA and CDR2 SQIVND (reference sequence). The CDR3 extends over 16 amino acids. CDR3 residues: CASSIKGSLAKNIQYF. CDR3 nucleotides: TGTGCCAGTAGTATAAAGGGCAGTCTAGCCAAAAACATTCAGTACTTC.